The subject of this entry is one TCR beta chain. This sample is part of a study of long-term antiretroviral therapy in people with HIV. The assay, immunoSEQ v3.0, was run at survey level. Assay used: immunoSEQ multiplex PCR; TCRdb lists only in-frame clones, some missing. Of tens of thousands of clones listed, around 80% were seen once; the top ten hold approximately 5.1%. The ends were cut back, 3 bases at V and 2 bases at J, with 11 bases in the middle. The CDR3 is 14 residues long. Germline assignment: CDR1 LNHDA and CDR2 SQIVND (reference sequence). The sample in question was unsorted PBMCs, obtained 1.1 years before starting antiretroviral therapy. This TCR came from a woman aged 30 to 39 with HIV. The chain is built from TRBV19 and TRBJ2-7; no clear D. CDR3 loop: CASSIRSTTYEQYF. The CDR3 bases are TGTGCCAGTAGTATCCGATCAACCACCTACGAGCAGTACTTC.